Following are 14 T cell receptor beta chains from one sample sequenced in a study of T cells in localized non-small cell lung cancer. Profiled with immunoSEQ multiplex PCR; TCRdb holds only in-frame clones, not every one. The sample holds roughly 4,200 clones, about 25% seen once. This material consisted of lung tumor tissue, taken before any cancer treatment. Every receptor here comes from a male donor at least 60 years old with stage I lung adenocarcinoma.

This sequence joins TRBV6-8 and TRBJ2-6; 11 bases map to TRBD1. Germline values: CDR1 MNHGY, CDR2 SAAAGT. There are 17 residues in the CDR3. The J segment lost 0 bases and the V segment lost 4 bases, leaving 2 bases of the junction unmatched. CDR3 region: CASSSGTGGSGANVLTF. CDR3 coding DNA: TGTGCCAGCAGTTCCGGGACAGGGGGCTCTGGGGCCAACGTCCTGACTTTC.

This clone has only one observation. This chain uses TRBV30 with TRBJ2-7; no reliable D call. Trimming took off 0 bases at V and 6 bases at J, with 9 bases between the two ends. Germline lookup yields CDR1 GTSNPN and CDR2 SVGIG (reference sequence). The CDR3 runs 12 residues. For the CDR3, the DNA is TGTGCCTGGAGTGTTCGGCGGCTCGAGCAGTACTTC. Protein: CAWSVRRLEQYF.

By sample share, this clone is medium-sized. This rearrangement joins TRBV11-3 to TRBJ2-5; maybe TRBD2 (6 bases). CDR1 and CDR2 from the germline V gene are SGHNT and YENEEA. This CDR3 has 14 residues. Trimming shortened V by 6 bases and J by 5 bases, and 16 bases separated the two germline ends. The CDR3 loop reads CASSEEGSPETQYF. The CDR3 nucleotides are TGTGCCAGCAGTGAGGAGGGTAGCCCGGAGACCCAGTACTTC. Together with reference TRBV11-3 and TRBJ2-5, the CDR3 gives the full variable domain: EAGVVQSPRYKIIEKKQPVAFWCNPISGHNTLYWYLQNLGQGPELLIRYENEEAVDDSQLPKDRFSAERLKGVDSTLKIQPAELGDSAVYLCASSEEGSPETQYFGPGTRLLVL.

The genes are TRBV15 and TRBJ1-5; D remains unclear. This CDR3 spans 15 amino acids. Germline CDR1 and CDR2: LNHNV and YYDKDF (reference sequence). The germline V and J ends were trimmed by 0 bases and 2 bases, with 8 bases remaining between them. Written as DNA, the CDR3 is TGTGCCACCAGCAGAGATCTAGAGGGCAATCAGCCCCAGCATTTT. Protein product: CATSRDLEGNQPQHF.

J is TRBJ1-2 and V is TRBV19; D is unresolved. Germline-derived CDR1 and CDR2 are LNHDA and SQIVND (reference sequence). V dropped 8 bases and J dropped 4 bases, with 14 bases sitting between them. The CDR3 loop spans 13 amino acids. CDR3: CASEVTGAYGYTF. CDR3 DNA: TGTGCCAGTGAGGTCACGGGCGCCTATGGCTACACCTTC.

The chain joins TRBV1 to TRBJ1-2; the D call in the table, TRBD1, was not verified against the DNA. TRBV1 has pseudogene status. This CDR3 is 15 amino acids long. The CDR3 region is CASSHAGQALSGYTF. In DNA form, the CDR3 reads TGCGCCAGCAGCCACGCCGGACAGGCCTTATCTGGCTACACCTTC.

The chain links TRBV19 to TRBJ1-2; tentative D call: TRBD1 (5 bases). V was pared by 0 bases and J by 6 bases, with 8 bases between. Germline-derived CDR1 and CDR2 are LNHDA and SQIVND (reference sequence). The CDR3 has 13 residues. The CDR3 spells CASSIDRVDGYTF. In DNA form, the CDR3 reads TGTGCCAGTAGTATAGACAGGGTTGATGGCTACACCTTC.

The V and J genes are TRBV5-1 and TRBJ1-4; D is unclear. Germline V lookup: CDR1 SGHRS, CDR2 YFSETQ. V shed 3 bases and J shed 0 bases, with 9 bases lying between them. The CDR3 loop spans 15 amino acids. The CDR3 is CASSSTGSTNEKLFF. The CDR3, as DNA: TGCGCCAGCAGCTCAACTGGGTCAACTAATGAAAAACTGTTTTTT.

V is TRBV23-1 and J is TRBJ1-2, with TRBD1 matching 9 bases. TRBV23-1 is placed among ORFs of uncertain function. Losses at the gene ends were 2 bases for V and 7 bases for J; bases not matched to a gene: 8. This CDR3 comprises 15 residues. CDR3 sequence reads: CASSQGTGPSSGYTF. The DNA of the CDR3 is TGCGCCAGCAGTCAAGGGACAGGGCCGAGCTCTGGCTACACCTTC.

This chain joins TRBV18 and TRBJ2-5; D not certain. V dropped 3 bases and J dropped 2 bases, with 4 bases sitting between them. Germline V gives CDR1 KGHSH, CDR2 LQKENI. The CDR3 contains 12 residues. The CDR3, as DNA: TGTGCCAGCTCACCTATTCAAGAGACCCAGTACTTC. It is translated as CASSPIQETQYF.

The gene calls are TRBV6-8 and TRBJ1-5; possible D gene TRBD1, 5 bases. The CDR3 consists of 14 residues. The germline V gene encodes CDR1 MNHGY and CDR2 SAAAGT. The ends were cut back, 0 bases at V and 9 bases at J, with 12 bases in the middle. The CDR3 coding sequence is TGTGCCAGCAGTTACTCAGGGGTAGATCGGCCCCAGCATTTT. Translating it yields CASSYSGVDRPQHF.

By frequency in the sample, this clone is medium-sized. The chain uses TRBV11-3 and TRBJ1-5, with 7 bases that match TRBD1. This CDR3 comprises 15 residues. The germline V gene encodes CDR1 SGHNT and CDR2 YENEEA. V was clipped by 5 bases and J by 4 bases; unmatched bases: 8. As DNA, the CDR3 is TGTGCCAGCAGCGAGGGGGCTAATATTAATCAGCCCCAGCATTTT. It specifies CASSEGANINQPQHF.

The rearrangement joins TRBV4-1 to TRBJ2-3; the D is unclear. Per germline, CDR1 MGHRA and CDR2 YSYEKL. This CDR3 has 12 amino acids. V lost 0 bases, J lost 6 bases, and 4 bases lay in between. The CDR3 sequence is CASSQEGDTQYF. The CDR3 DNA reads TGCGCCAGCAGCCAAGAAGGGGATACGCAGTATTTT.

The chain joins TRBV9 to TRBJ1-5, with 8 bases aligning to TRBD1. The ends lost 3 bases at V and 6 bases at J; junction bases unmatched: 8. Germline V gives CDR1 SGDLS, CDR2 YYNGEE. The CDR3 length is 15 residues. As DNA, the CDR3 is TGTGCCAGCAGCGGAAGGGGACAGGCCTTTCAGCCCCAGCATTTT. As protein: CASSGRGQAFQPQHF.